In this sample, the clone carrying this T cell receptor (beta chain) turned up a few times. Trimming stripped 4 bases from V and 4 bases from J, with 12 bases between. CDR3 length: 14 amino acids. CDR1 and CDR2 from the germline V gene are SGHRS and YFSETQ. The sample comes from a study of cytomegalovirus exposure and HLA in healthy donors. 13 Jbeta primers and 60 Vbeta primers were used for the PCR. In the authors' workflow: Later, an analysis found roughly 80 million unique TCR beta chains, and 9.5 million to 12 million of these were shared. Data came from immunoSEQ multiplex PCR; TCRdb stores just in-frame clones and leaves some out. That table gives V, J and clone size, and the DNA gave D and trimming. The sample includes 100,000 to 150,000 clones, 17% of them seen just once.

The sequenced material came from PBMCs. This sequence originates from a female donor in good health and CMV-seropositive. The chain is built from TRBV5-1 and TRBJ1-5, with D possibly TRBD1 on 5 matching bases. CDR3 coding DNA: TGCGCCAGCAGCCCCGGGGGGGGAAATCAGCCCCAGCATTTT. It yields the protein CASSPGGGNQPQHF.